This TCR beta chain stems from a study of Ad26.COV2.S vaccination and SARS-CoV-2 variants. Described treatment: 19 received Ad26.COV2.S at low or high dose, single or two shots; about 5 received placebo; per-sample allocation not given. Specimens were obtained on day 63 following the first vaccine or placebo injection. V was shortened by 3 bases and J by 4 bases, with 12 bases between the two germline ends. Germline CDR1 is SEHNR and CDR2 is FQNEAQ (reference sequence). The CDR3 runs to 15 residues. This clone showed up just a few times. Generated by immunoSEQ multiplex PCR, the TCRdb table keeps only in-frame clones and is missing some. The table lists 350,000 to 500,000 clones, over 75% of them singletons.

The chain recombines TRBV7-9 with TRBJ2-2; a possible D gene is TRBD2 (6 bases). The source material was peripheral blood, sampled in a trial of Ad26.COV2.S vaccine versus placebo. The receptor comes from a person aged 18-65 years who received the Ad26.COV2.S COVID-19 vaccine or a placebo. The chain's CDR3 is CASSFWREATGELFF. Here the CDR3 DNA reads TGTGCCAGCAGCTTCTGGAGGGAGGCCACCGGGGAGCTGTTTTTT.